The 9 T cell receptor beta chains listed next were all sequenced from one sample in a study of graft-versus-host responses after intestinal transplantation (dated by TCRdb to about 2021). Library preparation used the immunoSEQ multiplex PCR assay. In TCRdb, the immuneACCESS table is reduced to in-frame sequences with V and J assigned. These tables do not hold every clone; where another copy was compared, an unresolved V gene accounts for under half, and the others remain unexplained. The table for this sample lists 85,000 to 90,000 clones; around 86% of them were counted only once. The ten largest make up about 15% of the sample. The sample's time point label, decoded: cells obtained before transplantation from donor or recipient. The antigens these receptors bind are not known. The specimen comprised unstimulated CD8+ T cells sorted from spleen or lymph node cells, sampled before intestinal transplant. The receptors derive from a human donor who received an intestinal transplant.

The table lists this clone with a count of one. The chain joins TRBV7-3 to TRBJ2-7, with D perhaps matching TRBD2 (6 bases). This CDR3 has 15 residues. The germline V gene encodes CDR1 SGHTA and CDR2 FQGTGA. V shed 3 bases and J shed 3 bases, with 15 bases lying between them. The CDR3 DNA is TGTGCCAGCAGCTTTTCGGGAGCCGATTACTACGAGCAGTACTTC. This gives the protein CASSFSGADYYEQYF.

This chain uses TRBV4-2 with TRBJ2-7; D may be TRBD2 (5 bases). The CDR3 covers 17 residues. Trimming stripped 0 bases from V and 1 base from J, with 16 bases between. Germline V CDR1 and CDR2: LGHNA, YNFKEQ. The CDR3, as DNA: TGTGCCAGCAGCCAAGATTCCCAGGAGGCAAGTTCCTACGAGCAGTACTTC. Its protein is CASSQDSQEASSYEQYF.

The J gene is TRBJ1-1, the V gene TRBV5-5; 9 bases fit TRBD1. Per the germline V gene, CDR1 is SGHKS and CDR2 is YYEKEE (reference sequence). V shed 4 bases and J 5 bases; nucleotides not matched to a gene: 3. The CDR3 loop spans 13 amino acids. This CDR3 is CASSPGQGTEAFF. The CDR3 DNA reads as TGTGCCAGCAGCCCCGGACAGGGGACTGAAGCTTTCTTT.

V and J are TRBV20-1 and TRBJ2-3; no clear D gene. The germline gives CDR1 DFQATT, CDR2 SNEGSKA (reference sequence). This CDR3 region has 9 residues. V was cut by 6 bases and J by 5 bases, with 3 bases left in between. CDR3: CSAGDTQYF. As DNA, the CDR3 is TGCAGTGCCGGAGATACGCAGTATTTT.

The chain links TRBV5-6 to TRBJ1-1; 10 bases agree with TRBD1. This CDR3 comprises 13 residues. Unmatched junction bases numbered 5, after V lost 5 bases and J lost 7 bases. Looked up from germline, CDR1 is SGHDT and CDR2 is YYEEEE. The CDR3 DNA follows: TGTGCCAGCAGTTTCGGGACAGGGGATGAAGCTTTCTTT. The encoded protein is CASSFGTGDEAFF.

This rearrangement joins TRBV11-3 to TRBJ2-3, with no clear D. V gave up 6 bases and J gave up 3 bases, with 19 bases separating them. Germline V CDR1 and CDR2: SGHNT, YENEEA. CDR3 length: 16 residues. For the CDR3, the DNA is TGTGCCAGCAGATACCCTAGGGTGATACGGACAGATACGCAGTATTTT. Protein sequence: CASRYPRVIRTDTQYF.

This clone has just a few counts. The V gene is TRBV7-9, the J gene TRBJ2-5; D is possibly TRBD1 (6 bases). Germline values: CDR1 SEHNR, CDR2 FQNEAQ (reference sequence). The CDR3 is made up of 15 amino acids. Trimming cost V 3 bases and J 2 bases, with 13 bases left between them. CDR3 amino acids: CASSLGRGFQETQYF. Here the CDR3 DNA reads TGTGCCAGCAGCTTGGGCAGGGGATTTCAAGAGACCCAGTACTTC.

The chain joins TRBV7-3 to TRBJ2-3, with 13 positions matching TRBD2. Germline trimming cut 5 bases from V and 3 bases from J; bases unmatched to any gene: 11. Germline V gives CDR1 SGHTA, CDR2 FQGTGA. The CDR3 covers 18 residues. CDR3 protein: CASSLLTSGGPGTDTQYF. CDR3 nucleotide sequence: TGTGCCAGCAGCCTACTGACTAGCGGGGGGCCAGGGACAGATACGCAGTATTTT.

This rearrangement joins TRBV27 to TRBJ2-3, with D maybe TRBD2 (6 bases). Germline V gives CDR1 MNHEY, CDR2 SMNVEV (reference sequence). The CDR3 consists of 15 residues. The V end was cut by 3 bases, the J end by 0 bases, with 10 bases between. CDR3 sequence: CASSFGSGSTDTQYF. CDR3 DNA sequence: TGTGCCAGCAGTTTCGGGAGCGGGAGCACAGATACGCAGTATTTT.